This T cell receptor beta chain was profiled in a study of cytomegalovirus exposure and HLA in healthy donors. PCR used 60 Vbeta primers and 13 Jbeta primers. Some clones are missing from TCRdb's copy, which holds only in-frame ones; the method was immunoSEQ multiplex PCR. The sample has 110,000 to 150,000 clones, 80% seen once. This CDR3 is 14 amino acids long. Germline lookup yields CDR1 MNHEY and CDR2 SVGAGI. V shed 6 bases and J shed 5 bases, with 14 bases lying between them. V and J are TRBV6-5 and TRBJ1-5; D may be TRBD1 (6 bases). This TCR derives from a male donor in good health and CMV-seronegative. The sample comprised PBMCs. CDR3 loop: CASSTRQADQPQHF. The CDR3 nucleotides are TGTGCCAGCAGCACAAGACAGGCTGATCAGCCCCAGCATTTT.